The clone carrying this T cell receptor (beta chain) was observed many times. No antigen is known for it. This entry belongs to a study of T cell repertoires in cytomegalovirus infection. Study summary: Indications of both CMV infection and matching HLA type were provided by public TCR beta signatures.

Study-level points and caveats: It was HLA-C-restricted CMV-specific TCR beta clonotypes that dominated the response ex vivo.

TCRdb fed the reads into MiXCR, producing one record per CDR3 protein. The sample yields 150,000 to 200,000 distinct CDR3 sequences, 7.5% to 10% seen once. With 5 bases clipped from V and 9 bases from J, the junction kept 10 bases outside the gene matches. The CDR3 length is 14 residues. Sequenced input: PBMCs. The TCR sequence derives from a human donor in good health (CMV status not recorded). Some clones in this sample may be carry-over from other donors' samples. The rearrangement joins TRBV12-3 or TRBV12-4 to TRBJ2-1, with 7 nucleotides matching TRBD1. CDR3 residues: CASSPTGRIREQFF. CDR3 DNA sequence: TGTGCCAGCAGTCCGACAGGGCGAATACGTGAGCAGTTCTTC.